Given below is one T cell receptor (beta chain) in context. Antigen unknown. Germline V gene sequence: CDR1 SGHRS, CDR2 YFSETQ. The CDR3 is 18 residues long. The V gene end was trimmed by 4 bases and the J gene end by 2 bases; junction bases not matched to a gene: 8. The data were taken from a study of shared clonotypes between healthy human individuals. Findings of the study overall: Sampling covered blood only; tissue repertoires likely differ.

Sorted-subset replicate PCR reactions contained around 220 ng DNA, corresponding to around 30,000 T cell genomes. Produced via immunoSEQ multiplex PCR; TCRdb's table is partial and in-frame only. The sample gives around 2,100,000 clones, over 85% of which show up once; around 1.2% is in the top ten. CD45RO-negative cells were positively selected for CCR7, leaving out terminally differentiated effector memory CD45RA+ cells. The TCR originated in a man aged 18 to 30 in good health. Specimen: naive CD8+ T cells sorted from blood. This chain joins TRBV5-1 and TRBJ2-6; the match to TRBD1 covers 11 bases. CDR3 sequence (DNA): TGCGCCAGCAGCCCCGGCACGGGACAGGGGGCTGGGGCCAACGTCCTGACTTTC. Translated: CASSPGTGQGAGANVLTF.